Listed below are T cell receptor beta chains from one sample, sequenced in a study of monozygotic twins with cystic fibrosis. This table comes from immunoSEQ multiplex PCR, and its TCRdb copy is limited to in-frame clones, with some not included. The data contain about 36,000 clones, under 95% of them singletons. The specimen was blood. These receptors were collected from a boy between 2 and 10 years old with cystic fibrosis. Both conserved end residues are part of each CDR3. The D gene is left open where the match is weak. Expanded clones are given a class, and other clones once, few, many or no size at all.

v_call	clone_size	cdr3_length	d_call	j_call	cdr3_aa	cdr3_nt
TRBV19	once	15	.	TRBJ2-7	CASSILGQPDYEQYF	TGTGCCAGTAGTATTCTTGGACAGCCTGACTACGAGCAGTACTTC
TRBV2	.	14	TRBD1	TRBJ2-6	CASRVGTGSNVLTF	TGTGCCAGCAGGGTGGGGACAGGGTCCAACGTCCTGACTTTC
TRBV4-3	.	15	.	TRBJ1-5	CASSQDRVGNQPQHF	TGCGCCAGCAGCCAAGATCGGGTCGGCAATCAGCCCCAGCATTTT
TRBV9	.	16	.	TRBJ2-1	CASSVRELAVYNEQFF	TGTGCCAGCAGCGTAAGGGAACTAGCCGTCTACAATGAGCAGTTCTTC
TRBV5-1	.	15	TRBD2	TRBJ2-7	CASSLQAGGSYEQYF	TGCGCCAGCAGCCTCCAGGCGGGGGGATCCTACGAGCAGTACTTC
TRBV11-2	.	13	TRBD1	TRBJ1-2	CASSSRTGDGYTF	TGTGCCAGCAGCTCGCGGACAGGGGATGGCTACACCTTC
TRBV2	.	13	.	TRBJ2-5	CASRGDSGETQYF	TGTGCCAGCAGAGGGGACTCGGGGGAGACCCAGTACTTC
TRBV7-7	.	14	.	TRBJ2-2	CASSLMGNTGELFF	TGTGCCAGCAGCTTAATGGGGAACACCGGGGAGCTGTTTTTT
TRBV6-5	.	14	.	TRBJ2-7	CASSYHGGGYEQYF	TGTGCCAGCAGTTACCATGGAGGGGGCTACGAGCAGTACTTC
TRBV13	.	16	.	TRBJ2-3	CASSLGTNPSTDTQYF	TGTGCCAGCAGCTTAGGGACTAATCCTAGCACAGATACGCAGTATTTT
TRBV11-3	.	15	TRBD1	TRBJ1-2	CASTPDRQGAGGYTF	TGTGCCAGCACCCCCGACAGACAGGGAGCGGGTGGCTACACCTTC